This T cell receptor (beta chain) was documented in a study of shared clonotypes between healthy human individuals. Study conclusions and caveats: Sharing across four donors was highest in naive CD4 (around 5%) and lowest in memory CD8 (0.4%). In general, naive subsets displayed greater estimated richness than memory subsets did.

In regard to this clone: Its antigen is not identified. A much larger clone lies a single base off, so this may be a read error.

Donors were Caucasian adults residing in Nashville, Tennessee, USA. The investigators split CD4+ cells into a CD45RA+ naive subset and a CD45RA-negative memory subset. The CDR3 extends over 14 amino acids. Germline CDR1 reads GTSNPN; CDR2 reads SVGIG (reference sequence). Assay used: immunoSEQ multiplex PCR; TCRdb lists only in-frame clones, some missing. The sample shows 900,000 to 1,200,000 clones, approximately 80% of them seen only once. This receptor was taken from a man younger than 30 in good health. Some clones in this sample may be carry-over from other donors' samples. This chain connects TRBV30 to TRBJ2-5; 7 nucleotides match TRBD1. The sample comprised memory CD4+ T cells from PBMCs. Sample subset: CD45RA-negative fraction. This CDR3 reads CAWGVQGVRETQYF. CDR3 coding DNA: TGTGCCTGGGGTGTCCAGGGGGTACGGGAGACCCAGTACTTC.